Shown below are 32 T cell receptor beta chains from a single sample sequenced in a study of shared clonotypes between healthy human individuals. The repertoire was sequenced with immunoSEQ multiplex PCR; TCRdb's copy has only in-frame clones and lacks some. The profile shows some 500,000 clones, about 96% of them singletons. The material sequenced was naive CD4+ T cells sorted from blood. Subset reported: CD45RA+ positively selected. All receptors come from a woman aged 25 to 39 in good health.

J is TRBJ2-7 and V is TRBV28, with 9 bases aligning to TRBD1. From germline, CDR1 is MDHEN and CDR2 SYDVKM. V gave up 5 bases and J gave up 1 base; unmatched junction bases: 12. This CDR3 has 17 amino acids. The CDR3 DNA follows: TGTGCCAGCAGTAAGTTTCGTTGGGACAGGGAGTCCTACGAGCAGTACTTC. It encodes CASSKFRWDRESYEQYF.

Here the CDR3 DNA reads TGCGCCAGCAGCCAAGACCCAGGGACAGGGCCGGGGGGAAACACCATATATTTT. It specifies CASSQDPGTGPGGNTIYF. This chain connects TRBV4-1 to TRBJ1-3; 9 bases are shared with TRBD1. With V trimmed by 0 bases and J by 4 bases, 10 bases remained unmatched. The CDR3 spans 18 residues. The germline gives CDR1 MGHRA, CDR2 YSYEKL.

This clone was counted between two and nine times. The rearrangement uses TRBV20-1 and TRBJ2-7, with unresolved D. V lost 4 bases, J lost 5 bases, and 0 bases lay in between. In germline, CDR1 is DFQATT, CDR2 SNEGSKA (reference sequence). This CDR3 spans 8 amino acids. The DNA of the CDR3 is TGCAGTGCTAACGAGCAGTACTTC. Translated, it gives CSANEQYF.

This sequence joins TRBV28 and TRBJ2-7, with 8 bases identical to TRBD2. The germline V gene encodes CDR1 MDHEN and CDR2 SYDVKM. This CDR3 spans 11 amino acids. Losses at the gene ends were 5 bases for V and 8 bases for J; bases not matched to a gene: 2. DNA of the CDR3: TGTGCCAGCAGTCGGGGGGGGAAGCAGTACTTC. Protein sequence: CASSRGGKQYF. The entire variable domain, with the rest obtained from reference TRBV28 and TRBJ2-7, is as follows: DVKVTQSSRYLVKRTGEKVFLECVQDMDHENMFWYRQDPGLGLRLIYFSYDVKMKEKGDIPEGYSVSREKKERFSLILESASTNQTSMYLCASSRGGKQYFGPGTRLTVT.

This clone was recorded only once. V gene TRBV6-1 combines with J gene TRBJ2-6; 9 nucleotides align to TRBD1. V dropped 3 bases and J dropped 4; count of bases not matched to a gene: 4. This CDR3 has 16 amino acids. Germline V gives CDR1 MNHNS, CDR2 SASEGT. CDR3 in DNA: TGTGCCAGCAGTGAGTTCGGACAGGGGGGGGCCAACGTCCTGACTTTC. Protein sequence: CASSEFGQGGANVLTF.

The chain links TRBV9 to TRBJ2-1; D might be TRBD1 (5 bases). Germline assignment: CDR1 SGDLS and CDR2 YYNGEE. The CDR3 spans 13 residues. V dropped 0 bases and J dropped 9 bases, with 10 bases sitting between them. This CDR3 is CASSVAIGAEQFF. CDR3 nucleotides: TGTGCCAGCAGCGTAGCTATTGGGGCTGAGCAGTTCTTC.

This clone has only one observation. The sample contains more than one DNA sequence encoding this CDR3. The rearrangement joins TRBV7-9 to TRBJ1-4; D is ambiguous. The CDR3 extends over 13 amino acids. V lost 7 bases to trimming and J lost 7 bases, with 13 bases between them. Germline V gene sequence: CDR1 SEHNR, CDR2 FQNEAQ (reference sequence). Here the CDR3 reads CASKWGGSEKLFF. The CDR3 nucleotides read TGTGCCAGCAAGTGGGGAGGAAGTGAAAAACTGTTTTTT.

The V and J genes are TRBV5-4 and TRBJ2-1, with 14 bases lining up with TRBD2. There are 18 residues in the CDR3. Per the germline V gene, CDR1 is SGHNT and CDR2 is YYREEE (reference sequence). The ends lost 4 bases at V and 0 bases at J; junction bases unmatched: 6. Here the CDR3 reads CASSLGLAGVASYNEQFF. In nucleotides, the CDR3 is TGTGCCAGCAGCCTGGGACTAGCGGGAGTGGCCTCCTACAATGAGCAGTTCTTC.

The chain recombines TRBV19 with TRBJ2-5; maybe TRBD2 (5 bases). CDR3 size: 13 residues. The germline V gene has CDR1 LNHDA and CDR2 SQIVND (reference sequence). The V end lost 7 bases, the J end lost 5 bases, and 14 bases lay between the germline ends. The CDR3, as DNA: TGTGCCAGTACCCCCATGGGCGGGGAGACCCAGTACTTC. Its protein is CASTPMGGETQYF.

V usage is TRBV28 and J usage is TRBJ1-2, with D possibly TRBD1 on 6 matching bases. Germline lookup yields CDR1 MDHEN and CDR2 SYDVKM. This CDR3 spans 14 amino acids. Trimming removed 3 bases from V and 3 bases from J, with 11 bases in between. The CDR3 DNA follows: TGTGCCAGCAGTTTGCCAGGGGTGGACTATGGCTACACCTTC. The encoded protein is CASSLPGVDYGYTF.

CDR3 DNA: TGTGCCAGCAGCTCCCTCCCGAAGGCCTTGTCTGGAGAGCAGTACTTC. Translation: CASSSLPKALSGEQYF. The chain uses TRBV7-8 and TRBJ2-7; no reliable D call. Per germline, CDR1 SGHVS and CDR2 FQNEAQ. The CDR3 extends over 16 amino acids. Trimming stripped 4 bases from V and 7 bases from J, with 23 bases between.

V and J are TRBV5-1 and TRBJ2-7, with D unclear. Germline V gives CDR1 SGHRS, CDR2 YFSETQ. This CDR3 comprises 11 residues. Trimming took 4 bases from V and 5 from J, leaving 7 bases between them. The CDR3 here is CASSQDHEQYF. CDR3 DNA sequence: TGCGCCAGCAGCCAGGACCACGAGCAGTACTTC. Supplemented by reference TRBV5-1 and TRBJ2-7, the full variable domain reads KAGVTQTPRYLIKTRGQQVTLSCSPISGHRSVSWYQQTPGQGLQFLFEYFSETQRNKGNFPGRFSGRQFSNSRSEMNVSTLELGDSALYLCASSQDHEQYFGPGTRLTVT.

The rearrangement uses TRBV5-1 and TRBJ2-3; D is perhaps TRBD2 (6 bases). The CDR3 loop spans 14 amino acids. Germline V gene lookup returns CDR1 SGHRS and CDR2 YFSETQ. The V end was cut by 3 bases, the J end by 4 bases, with 12 bases between. CDR3 sequence reads: CASSSTTSPDTQYF. In DNA, the CDR3 is TGCGCCAGCAGCTCGACGACTAGTCCAGATACGCAGTATTTT.

This chain connects TRBV10-1 to TRBJ2-7; TRBD2 matches at 9 bases. J was trimmed by 3 bases and V by 9 bases; bases with no gene match: 6. CDR3 size: 13 residues. Germline assignment: CDR1 WNHNN and CDR2 SYGVQD (reference sequence). The CDR3 region is CASGFSGSYEQYF. Written as DNA, the CDR3 is TGCGCCAGTGGCTTTAGCGGGAGCTACGAGCAGTACTTC.

The rearrangement joins TRBV6-5 to TRBJ2-7; the match to TRBD2 covers 9 bases. Germline-derived CDR1 and CDR2 are MNHEY and SVGAGI. Losses at the gene ends were 5 bases for V and 2 bases for J; bases not matched to a gene: 7. There are 15 residues in the CDR3. The CDR3 is CASSPRGLAPYEQYF. The CDR3, as DNA: TGTGCCAGCAGTCCACGGGGACTAGCCCCCTACGAGCAGTACTTC.

The chain has TRBV18 and TRBJ1-4; TRBD1 might be the D (6 bases). The V end was cut by 3 bases, the J end by 7 bases, with 12 bases between. Germline V gives CDR1 KGHSH, CDR2 LQKENI. This CDR3 is built from 14 residues. CDR3 in amino acids: CASSPNRDREKLFF. The CDR3 DNA is TGTGCCAGCTCACCGAACAGGGATCGTGAAAAACTGTTTTTT.

The V call is TRBV6-5, the J call TRBJ2-5; TRBD1 or TRBD2 may be the D gene (6 bases each). The J call may be incorrect, as the DNA end agrees better with TRBJ2-7. CDR3 size: 13 residues. CDR1 is MNHEY, CDR2 SVGAGI, per germline. The CDR3 reads CASAPGASYEQYF. The DNA of the CDR3 is TGTGCCAGCGCCCCGGGGGCTTCCTACGAGCAGTACTTC.

The chain recombines TRBV27 with TRBJ1-1; no clear D gene. V was pared by 8 bases and J by 0 bases, with 4 bases between. Germline CDR1 MNHEY, CDR2 SMNVEV (reference sequence). This CDR3 contains 11 residues. As DNA, the CDR3 is TGTGCCAGCCGGGTGAACACTGAAGCTTTCTTT. This translates into CASRVNTEAFF.

The rearrangement joins TRBV18 to TRBJ2-3; possibly TRBD1 for D (6 bases). Germline V gene data show CDR1 as KGHSH and CDR2 as LQKENI. The CDR3 is made up of 14 amino acids. Between the trimmed V and J ends, which lost 4 bases and 2 bases, there was a span of 10 bases. CDR3 sequence (DNA): TGTGCCAGCTCACTACAGGGTCCCACAGATACGCAGTATTTT. As protein: CASSLQGPTDTQYF.

The gene calls are TRBV2 and TRBJ2-5; D remains unclear. The CDR3 has 13 amino acids. Germline V gives CDR1 SNHLY, CDR2 FYNNEI. Trimming pared 4 bases from V and 4 bases from J, leaving 10 bases between. The CDR3 DNA sequence: TGTGCCAGCAGTGTCGTAGGTGGAGAGACCCAGTACTTC. This sequence encodes CASSVVGGETQYF. Variable domain in full (rest from reference TRBV2 and TRBJ2-5): EPEVTQTPSHQVTQMGQEVILRCVPISNHLYFYWYRQILGQKVEFLVSFYNNEISEKSEIFDDQFSVERPDGSNFTLKIRSTKLEDSAMYFCASSVVGGETQYFGPGTRLLVL.

The V and J genes are TRBV19 and TRBJ2-7; weak D call: TRBD1 (6 bases). V was cut by 6 bases and J by 9 bases, with 24 bases left in between. The CDR3 contains 15 residues. The germline CDR1 and CDR2 sequences are LNHDA and SQIVND (reference sequence). The DNA for the CDR3 is TGTGCCAGTAGCCTACTCAGGACAGAACCGGGCAGGCAGTACTTC. Protein: CASSLLRTEPGRQYF.

This chain connects TRBV5-1 to TRBJ2-4; the match to TRBD2 covers 12 bases. CDR3 length: 17 amino acids. Germline CDR1 reads SGHRS; CDR2 reads YFSETQ. V shed 3 bases and J 0 bases; nucleotides not matched to a gene: 4. The chain's CDR3 is CASSWTSGDLAKNIQYF. For the CDR3, the DNA is TGCGCCAGCAGCTGGACTAGCGGGGATCTAGCCAAAAACATTCAGTACTTC.

This chain connects TRBV27 to TRBJ2-3; 11 bases align to TRBD2. V lost 7 bases and J lost 3; bases outside the gene matches: 18. The CDR3 loop spans 19 amino acids. The V gene's germline CDR1 is MNHEY and CDR2 SMNVEV (reference sequence). CDR3 loop: CASTLKQGLAGGGTDTQYF. In DNA, the CDR3 is TGTGCCAGCACCCTAAAACAGGGGTTAGCGGGAGGGGGGACAGATACGCAGTATTTT.

The V call is TRBV6-6, the J call TRBJ2-3; 8 bases fit TRBD1. Germline trimming cut 6 bases from V and 5 bases from J; bases unmatched to any gene: 13. CDR1 and CDR2 from the germline V gene are MNHNY and SVGAGI (reference sequence). This CDR3 has 16 residues. CDR3 in amino acids: CASRSNRGAKRDTQYF. CDR3 nucleotides: TGTGCCAGCAGATCAAACAGGGGGGCCAAGAGAGATACGCAGTATTTT.

V is TRBV10-3 and J is TRBJ2-2, with 9 nucleotides matching TRBD2. The CDR3 extends over 16 amino acids. Per germline, CDR1 ENHRY and CDR2 SYGVKD. The ends lost 4 bases at V and 0 bases at J; junction bases unmatched: 3. CDR3 coding DNA: TGTGCCATCAGTGGGCCTAGCGGGACGAACACCGGGGAGCTGTTTTTT. This gives the protein CAISGPSGTNTGELFF.

CDR3 residues: CASSYWTGTTTEAFF. The CDR3 bases are TGTGCCAGCAGCTACTGGACGGGAACAACCACTGAAGCTTTCTTT. This sequence joins TRBV7-8 and TRBJ1-1; D unclear. Germline-derived CDR1 and CDR2 are SGHVS and FQNEAQ. This CDR3 is built from 15 residues. V lost 4 bases to trimming and J lost 4 bases, with 16 bases between them.

CDR3 bases: TGTGCCAGCAGCTATCACAGCGGTAGCAATCAGCCCCAGCATTTT. It is translated as CASSYHSGSNQPQHF. This chain links TRBV5-8 with TRBJ1-5, with D hard to call. The CDR3 is made up of 15 amino acids. Germline V lookup: CDR1 SGHTS, CDR2 YDEGEE. Deletions cut 3 bases from V and 0 bases from J, with 10 bases between.

The genes are TRBV9 and TRBJ2-7; D ambiguous. Germline loops: CDR1 SGDLS, CDR2 YYNGEE. Between the trimmed V and J ends, which lost 4 bases and 0 bases, there was a span of 17 bases. The CDR3 extends over 16 amino acids. The CDR3 nucleotides are TGTGCCAGCAGCCCCGGCATTAGCACGAGCTCCTACGAGCAGTACTTC. Translated, it gives CASSPGISTSSYEQYF.

The chain has TRBV9 and TRBJ1-3; perhaps TRBD1 as D (6 bases). The germline V gene has CDR1 SGDLS and CDR2 YYNGEE. V was shortened by 2 bases and J by 2 bases, with 17 bases between the two germline ends. This CDR3 has 17 amino acids. For the CDR3, the DNA is TGTGCCAGCAGCGTCGACAGGAGCGAGATGACTGGAAACACCATATATTTT. It yields the protein CASSVDRSEMTGNTIYF.

The chain is built from TRBV4-1 and TRBJ2-7; the match to TRBD2 covers 9 bases. The V gene end was trimmed by 0 bases and the J gene end by 6 bases; junction bases not matched to a gene: 15. The CDR3 is 18 amino acids. Germline lookup yields CDR1 MGHRA and CDR2 YSYEKL. The CDR3 DNA sequence: TGCGCCAGCAGCCAAGAAGTCGCTAGCGGGAAGAGAGCCAGCGAGCAGTACTTC. Protein sequence: CASSQEVASGKRASEQYF.

This clone was recorded once. The chain links TRBV6-1 to TRBJ1-5, with D maybe TRBD1 (5 bases). Per the germline V gene, CDR1 is MNHNS and CDR2 is SASEGT. The CDR3 length is 14 residues. Between the trimmed V and J ends, which lost 6 bases and 3 bases, there was a span of 12 bases. This CDR3 reads CASRVGEINQPQHF. CDR3 in DNA: TGTGCCAGCAGGGTAGGGGAAATCAATCAGCCCCAGCATTTT.

This chain uses TRBV28 with TRBJ1-1, with a tentative D call TRBD1 (5 bases). The germline V gene encodes CDR1 MDHEN and CDR2 SYDVKM. The CDR3 totals 13 residues. The germline V and J ends were trimmed by 11 bases and 4 bases, with 17 bases remaining between them. CDR3 in amino acids: CACAPGEGTEAFF. The CDR3 region has the DNA TGTGCCTGTGCCCCGGGGGAAGGCACTGAAGCTTTCTTT. The entire variable domain, with the rest obtained from reference TRBV28 and TRBJ1-1, is as follows: DVKVTQSSRYLVKRTGEKVFLECVQDMDHENMFWYRQDPGLGLRLIYFSYDVKMKEKGDIPEGYSVSREKKERFSLILESASTNQTSMYLCACAPGEGTEAFFGQGTRLTVV.